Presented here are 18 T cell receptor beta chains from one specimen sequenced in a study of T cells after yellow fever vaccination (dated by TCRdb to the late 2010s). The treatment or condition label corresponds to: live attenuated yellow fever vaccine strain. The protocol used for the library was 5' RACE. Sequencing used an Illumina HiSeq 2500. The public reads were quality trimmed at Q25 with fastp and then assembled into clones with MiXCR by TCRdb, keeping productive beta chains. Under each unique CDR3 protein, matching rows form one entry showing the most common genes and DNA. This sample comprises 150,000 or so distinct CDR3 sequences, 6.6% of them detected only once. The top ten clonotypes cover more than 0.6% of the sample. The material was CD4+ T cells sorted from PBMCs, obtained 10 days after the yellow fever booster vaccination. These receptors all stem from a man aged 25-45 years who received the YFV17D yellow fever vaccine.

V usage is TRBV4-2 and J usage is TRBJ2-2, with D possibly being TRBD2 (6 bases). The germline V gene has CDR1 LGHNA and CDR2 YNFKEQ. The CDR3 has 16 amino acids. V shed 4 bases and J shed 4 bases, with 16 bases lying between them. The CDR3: CASSPGSLGGTGELFF. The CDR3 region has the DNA TGTGCCAGCAGCCCCGGGAGCCTGGGCGGCACCGGGGAGCTGTTTTTT.

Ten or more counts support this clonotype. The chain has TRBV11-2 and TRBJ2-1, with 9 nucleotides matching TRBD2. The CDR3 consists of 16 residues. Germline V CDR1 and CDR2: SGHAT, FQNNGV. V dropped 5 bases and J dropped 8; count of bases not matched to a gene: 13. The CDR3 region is CASSLPSGNSWYEQFF. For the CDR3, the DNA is TGTGCCAGCAGCCTACCTAGCGGGAATAGCTGGTATGAGCAGTTCTTC.

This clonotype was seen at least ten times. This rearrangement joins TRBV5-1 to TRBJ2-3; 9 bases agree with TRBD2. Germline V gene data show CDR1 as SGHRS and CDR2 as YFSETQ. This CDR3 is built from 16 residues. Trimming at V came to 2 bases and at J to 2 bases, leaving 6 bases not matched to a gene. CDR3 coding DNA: TGCGCCAGCAGCTTACGGCTAGCGGGACTCACAGATACGCAGTATTTT. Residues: CASSLRLAGLTDTQYF.

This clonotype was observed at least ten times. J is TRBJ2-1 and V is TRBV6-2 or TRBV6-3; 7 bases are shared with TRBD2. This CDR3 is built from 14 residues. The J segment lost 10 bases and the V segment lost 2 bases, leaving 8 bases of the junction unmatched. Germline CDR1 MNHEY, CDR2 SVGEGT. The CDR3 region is CASSYGGGLTEQFF. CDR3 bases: TGTGCCAGCAGTTACGGGGGGGGACTTACGGAGCAGTTCTTC.

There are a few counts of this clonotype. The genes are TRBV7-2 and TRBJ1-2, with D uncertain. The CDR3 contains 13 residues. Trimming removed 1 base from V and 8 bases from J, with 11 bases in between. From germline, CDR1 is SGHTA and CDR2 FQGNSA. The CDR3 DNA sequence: TGTGCCAGCAGCTTAGAGGGTCGGCTGGGCTACACCTTC. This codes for CASSLEGRLGYTF.

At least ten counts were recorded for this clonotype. Written as DNA, the CDR3 is TGTGCCAGCAGCTTAGCGAATGAGCAGTTCTTC. Translated: CASSLANEQFF. The gene calls are TRBV11-2 and TRBJ2-1; D is unclear. The CDR3 sequence is 11 residues long. Trimming removed 1 base at V and 7 bases at J, with 2 bases between. The germline CDR1 and CDR2 sequences are SGHAT and FQNNGV.

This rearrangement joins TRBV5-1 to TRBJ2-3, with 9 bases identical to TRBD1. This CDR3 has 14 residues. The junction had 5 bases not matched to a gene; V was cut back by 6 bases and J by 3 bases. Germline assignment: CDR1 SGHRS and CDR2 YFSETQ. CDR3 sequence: CASTLGQGTDTQYF. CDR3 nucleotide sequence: TGCGCCAGCACCCTGGGACAGGGAACAGATACGCAGTATTTT. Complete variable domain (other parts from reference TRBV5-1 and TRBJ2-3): KAGVTQTPRYLIKTRGQQVTLSCSPISGHRSVSWYQQTPGQGLQFLFEYFSETQRNKGNFPGRFSGRQFSNSRSEMNVSTLELGDSALYLCASTLGQGTDTQYFGPGTRLTVL.

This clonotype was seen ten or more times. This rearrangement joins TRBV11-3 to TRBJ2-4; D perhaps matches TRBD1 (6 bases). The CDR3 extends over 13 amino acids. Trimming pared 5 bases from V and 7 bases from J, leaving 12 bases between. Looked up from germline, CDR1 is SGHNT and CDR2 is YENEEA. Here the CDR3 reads CASSPGQRNIQYF. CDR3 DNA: TGTGCCAGCAGCCCGGGACAAAGGAACATTCAGTACTTC.

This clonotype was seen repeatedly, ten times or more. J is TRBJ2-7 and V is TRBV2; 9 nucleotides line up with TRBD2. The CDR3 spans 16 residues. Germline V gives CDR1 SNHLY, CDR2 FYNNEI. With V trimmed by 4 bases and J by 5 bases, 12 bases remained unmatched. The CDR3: CASSGLAGVDPHEQYF. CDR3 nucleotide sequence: TGTGCCAGCAGTGGATTAGCGGGGGTTGACCCCCACGAGCAGTACTTC.

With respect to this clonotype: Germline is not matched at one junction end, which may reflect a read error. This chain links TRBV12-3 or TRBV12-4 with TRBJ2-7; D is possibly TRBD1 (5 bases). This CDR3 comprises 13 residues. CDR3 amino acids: CTSSLAGSYEQYF. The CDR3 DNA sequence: TGTACCAGCAGTTTAGCAGGGTCCTACGAGCAGTACTTC.

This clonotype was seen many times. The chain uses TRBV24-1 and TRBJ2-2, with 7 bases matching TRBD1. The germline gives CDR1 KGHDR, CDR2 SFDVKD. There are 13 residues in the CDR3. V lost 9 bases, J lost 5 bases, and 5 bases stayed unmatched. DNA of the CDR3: TGTGCCACCCGCAAGGGGGCAACCGGGGAGCTGTTTTTT. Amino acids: CATRKGATGELFF.

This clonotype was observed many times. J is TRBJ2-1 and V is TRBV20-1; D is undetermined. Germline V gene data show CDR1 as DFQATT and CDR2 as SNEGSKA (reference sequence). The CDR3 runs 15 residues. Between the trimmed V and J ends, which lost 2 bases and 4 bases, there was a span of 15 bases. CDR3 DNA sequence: TGCAGTGCTAGATCCGCTAGTGCCAGATACAATGAGCAGTTCTTC. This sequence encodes CSARSASARYNEQFF.

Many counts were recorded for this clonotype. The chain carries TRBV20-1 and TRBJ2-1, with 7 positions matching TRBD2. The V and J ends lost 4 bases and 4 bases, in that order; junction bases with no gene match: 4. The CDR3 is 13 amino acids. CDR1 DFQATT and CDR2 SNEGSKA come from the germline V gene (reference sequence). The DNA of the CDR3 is TGCAGTGCTATGGCGGGAGTGTACAATGAGCAGTTCTTC. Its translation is CSAMAGVYNEQFF.

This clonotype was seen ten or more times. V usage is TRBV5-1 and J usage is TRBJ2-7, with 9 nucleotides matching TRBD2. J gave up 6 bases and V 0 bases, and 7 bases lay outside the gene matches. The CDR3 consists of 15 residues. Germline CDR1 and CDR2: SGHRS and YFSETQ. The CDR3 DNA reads TGCGCCAGCAGCTTGGAGGGACTAGCTATTGTCGAGCAGTACTTC. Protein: CASSLEGLAIVEQYF. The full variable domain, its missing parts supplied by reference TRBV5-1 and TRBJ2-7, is KAGVTQTPRYLIKTRGQQVTLSCSPISGHRSVSWYQQTPGQGLQFLFEYFSETQRNKGNFPGRFSGRQFSNSRSEMNVSTLELGDSALYLCASSLEGLAIVEQYFGPGTRLTVT.

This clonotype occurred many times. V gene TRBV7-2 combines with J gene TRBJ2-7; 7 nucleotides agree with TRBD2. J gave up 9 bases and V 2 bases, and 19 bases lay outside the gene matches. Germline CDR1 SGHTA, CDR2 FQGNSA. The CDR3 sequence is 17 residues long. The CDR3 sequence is CASSLMGSSGATIAQYF. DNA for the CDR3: TGTGCCAGCAGCTTAATGGGATCGAGCGGGGCCACGATAGCGCAGTACTTC.

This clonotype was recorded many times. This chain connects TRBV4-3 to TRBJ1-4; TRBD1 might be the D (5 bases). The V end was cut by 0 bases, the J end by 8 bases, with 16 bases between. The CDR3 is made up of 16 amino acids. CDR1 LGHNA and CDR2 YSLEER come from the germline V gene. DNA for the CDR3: TGCGCCAGCAGCCAAGAATGGCGACAGAGTTTAGAAAAACTGTTTTTT. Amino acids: CASSQEWRQSLEKLFF.

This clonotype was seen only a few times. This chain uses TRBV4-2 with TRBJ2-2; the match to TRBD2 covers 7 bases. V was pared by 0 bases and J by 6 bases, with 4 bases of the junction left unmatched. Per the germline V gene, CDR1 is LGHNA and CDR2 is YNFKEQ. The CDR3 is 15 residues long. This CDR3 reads CASSQDRLAAGELFF. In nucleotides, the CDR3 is TGTGCCAGCAGCCAAGATCGACTAGCAGCCGGGGAGCTGTTTTTT.

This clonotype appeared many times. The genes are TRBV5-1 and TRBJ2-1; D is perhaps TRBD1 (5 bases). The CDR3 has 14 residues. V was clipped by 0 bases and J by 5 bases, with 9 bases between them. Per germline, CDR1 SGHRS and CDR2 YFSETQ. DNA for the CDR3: TGCGCCAGCAGCTTGGACAGGCGGAACAATGAGCAGTTCTTC. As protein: CASSLDRRNNEQFF.